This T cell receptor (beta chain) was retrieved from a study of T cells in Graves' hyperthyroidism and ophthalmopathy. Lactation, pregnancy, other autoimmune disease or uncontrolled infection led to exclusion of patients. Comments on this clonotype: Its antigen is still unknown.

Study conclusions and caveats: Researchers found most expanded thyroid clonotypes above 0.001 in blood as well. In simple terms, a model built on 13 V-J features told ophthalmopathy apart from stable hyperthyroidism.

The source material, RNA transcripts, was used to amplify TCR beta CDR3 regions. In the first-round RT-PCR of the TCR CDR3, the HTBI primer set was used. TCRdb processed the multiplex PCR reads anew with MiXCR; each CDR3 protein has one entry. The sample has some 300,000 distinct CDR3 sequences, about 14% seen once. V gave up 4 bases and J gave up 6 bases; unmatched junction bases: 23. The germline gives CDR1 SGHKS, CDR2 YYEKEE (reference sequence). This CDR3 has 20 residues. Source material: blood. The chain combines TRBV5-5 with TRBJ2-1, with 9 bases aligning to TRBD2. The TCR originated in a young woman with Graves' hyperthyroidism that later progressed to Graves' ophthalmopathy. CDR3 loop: CASSPDMATVTGLATNEQFF. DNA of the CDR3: TGTGCCAGCAGCCCTGACATGGCGACTGTAACGGGACTAGCCACCAATGAGCAGTTCTTC.